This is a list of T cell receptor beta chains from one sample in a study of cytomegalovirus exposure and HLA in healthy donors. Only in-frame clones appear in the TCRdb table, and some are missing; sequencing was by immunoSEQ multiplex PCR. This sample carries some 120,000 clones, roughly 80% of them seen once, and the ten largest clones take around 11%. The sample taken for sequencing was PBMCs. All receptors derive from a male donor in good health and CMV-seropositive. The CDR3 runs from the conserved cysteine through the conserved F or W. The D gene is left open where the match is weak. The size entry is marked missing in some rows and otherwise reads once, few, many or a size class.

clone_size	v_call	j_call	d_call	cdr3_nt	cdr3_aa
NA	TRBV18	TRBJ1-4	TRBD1	TGTGCCAGCTCACCCCGAACAGGGGGGAATGAAAAACTGTTTTTT	CASSPRTGGNEKLFF
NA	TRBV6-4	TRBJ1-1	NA	TGTGCCAGCAGTGAGGGGCATGGGACTGAAGCTTTCTTT	CASSEGHGTEAFF
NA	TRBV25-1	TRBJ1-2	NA	TGTGCCAGCAGAGGGACTTCCCTAAACTATGGCTACACCTTC	CASRGTSLNYGYTF
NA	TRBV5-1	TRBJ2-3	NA	TGCGCCAGCAGCTTGGGCTCAGTGGCGCAGTATTTT	CASSLGSVAQYF
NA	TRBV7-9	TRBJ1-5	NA	TGTGCCAGCAGCTCCTCCGAAGGGGGTACGCAGCCCCAGCATTTT	CASSSSEGGTQPQHF
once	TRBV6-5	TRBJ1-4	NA	TGTGCCAGCAGTACAGACCCAGGGGTTGGTGAAAAACTGTTTTTT	CASSTDPGVGEKLFF
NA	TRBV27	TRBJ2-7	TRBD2	TGTGCCAGCAGTCCTAGCGGGAGAGACTACGAGCAGTACTTC	CASSPSGRDYEQYF
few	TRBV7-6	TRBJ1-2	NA	TGTGCCAGCAGTCAGCCGGGTTTGGGCTACACCTTC	CASSQPGLGYTF
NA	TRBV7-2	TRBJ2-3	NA	TGTGCCAGCAGCTCCCGTCCAGATACGCAGTATTTT	CASSSRPDTQYF
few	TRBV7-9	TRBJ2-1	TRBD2	TGTGCCAGCAGCCCACTCGTAGCGGGAGTTATTGTTGAGCAGTTCTTC	CASSPLVAGVIVEQFF
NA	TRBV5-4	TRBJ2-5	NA	TGTGCCAGCAGCCCCCGGGAAGAGACCCAGTACTTC	CASSPREETQYF
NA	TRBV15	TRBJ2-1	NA	TGTGCCACCAGCACACTGGGACACGGGGAGCAGTTCTTC	CATSTLGHGEQFF
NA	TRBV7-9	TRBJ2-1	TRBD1	TGTGCCAGGGGGACAGGGGGATCCTACAATGAGCAGTTCTTC	CARGTGGSYNEQFF
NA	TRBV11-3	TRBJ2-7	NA	TGTGCCAGCAGCTTAGCGGGAGAGTACCACGAGCAGTACTTC	CASSLAGEYHEQYF
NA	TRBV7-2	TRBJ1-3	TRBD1	TGTGCCAGCAGCTCAGGACAGGGGGCTTCAGGAAACACCATATATTTT	CASSSGQGASGNTIYF
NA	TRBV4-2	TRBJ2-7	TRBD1	TGTGCCAGCAGCCCGTCAGGGACAGGGGCCGGATTAGAGCAGTACTTC	CASSPSGTGAGLEQYF
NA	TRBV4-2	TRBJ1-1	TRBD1	TGTGCCAGCAGCCAAAGGGACAGTCGAGGGAACACTGAAGCTTTCTTT	CASSQRDSRGNTEAFF
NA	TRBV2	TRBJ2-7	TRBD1	TGTGCCAGCAGTGTTACCGCAGGGGGCGAGCAGTACTTC	CASSVTAGGEQYF
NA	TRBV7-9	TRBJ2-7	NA	TGTGCCAGCAGACCGATCGGCGGCGGATACGAGCAGTACTTC	CASRPIGGGYEQYF
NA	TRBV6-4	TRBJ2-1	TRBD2	TGTGCCAGCAGTGAGACTAGCGGGATAGGCGAGCAGTTCTTC	CASSETSGIGEQFF
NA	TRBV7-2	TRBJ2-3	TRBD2	TGTGCCAGCAGCTCGAGCGGGGGGTGGGATACGCAGTATTTT	CASSSSGGWDTQYF
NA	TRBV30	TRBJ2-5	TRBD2	TGTGCCTGGAGTCCCTTAGCGGGAGTGGCCCAGTACTTC	CAWSPLAGVAQYF
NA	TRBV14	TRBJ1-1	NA	TGTGCCAGCAGCCAAGGGTATTGGGGACAAACTGAAGCTTTCTTT	CASSQGYWGQTEAFF
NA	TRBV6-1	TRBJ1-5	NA	TGTGCCAGCAGTGAACTGGCCCGCCAGCCCCAGCATTTT	CASSELARQPQHF
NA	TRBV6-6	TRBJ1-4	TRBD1	TGTGCCAGCAGTATGGGACAGGGGACTGAAAAACTGTTTTTT	CASSMGQGTEKLFF
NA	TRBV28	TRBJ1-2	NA	TGTGCCAGCAGCTCCGACAGGTGGTACACCTTC	CASSSDRWYTF
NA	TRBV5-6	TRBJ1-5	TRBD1	TGTGCCAGCACGACAGGGGCCCATAGCAATCAGCCCCAGCATTTT	CASTTGAHSNQPQHF
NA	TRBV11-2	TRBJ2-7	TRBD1	TGTGCCAGCAGCTCTTACAGGGGCTCCTACGAGCAGTACTTC	CASSSYRGSYEQYF
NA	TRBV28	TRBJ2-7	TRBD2	TGTGCCAGCAGTTTAGTAGCGGGAGGTGCCTACGAGCAGTACTTC	CASSLVAGGAYEQYF
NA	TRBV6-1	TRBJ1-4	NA	TGTGCCAGCAGTCGTAGCGACTATAATGAAAAACTGTTTTTT	CASSRSDYNEKLFF
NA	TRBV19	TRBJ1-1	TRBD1	TGTGCCAGTAGCCTTGGGACAGCGAACACTGAAGCTTTCTTT	CASSLGTANTEAFF
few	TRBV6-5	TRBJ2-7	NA	TGTGCCAGCAGTTACTCGAAAAGCTCTCACGAGCAGTACTTC	CASSYSKSSHEQYF
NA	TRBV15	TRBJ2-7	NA	TGTGCCACCAGCAGAGCCCCTGGTTCGGGCTCCTACGAGCAGTACTTC	CATSRAPGSGSYEQYF
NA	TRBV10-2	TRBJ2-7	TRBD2	TGCGCCAGCAGTGAGTCCCCTAGCGGGAGGGACGAGCAGTACTTC	CASSESPSGRDEQYF
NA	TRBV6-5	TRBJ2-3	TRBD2	TGTGCCAGCAGTTCATTAGCGGGGCAAGTGGGAGATACGCAGTATTTT	CASSSLAGQVGDTQYF
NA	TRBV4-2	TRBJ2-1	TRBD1	TGTGCCAGCAGCCCCCCACCTAGGACAGGGTGGGTGTACAATGAGCAGTTCTTC	CASSPPPRTGWVYNEQFF
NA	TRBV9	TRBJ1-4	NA	TGTGCCAGCAGTTCAGGGGCGTATGGGGAAAAACTGTTTTTT	CASSSGAYGEKLFF
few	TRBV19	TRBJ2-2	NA	TGTGCCCCCAAGAGCGACGGGGAGAACACCGGGGAGCTGTTTTTT	CAPKSDGENTGELFF
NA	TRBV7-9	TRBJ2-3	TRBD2	TGTGCCAGCAGCTCCGGGACTAGCGTATACACAGATACGCAGTATTTT	CASSSGTSVYTDTQYF
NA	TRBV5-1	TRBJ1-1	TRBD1	TGCGCCAGCAGCTCACAGGGGAGTGCTGAAGCTTTCTTT	CASSSQGSAEAFF
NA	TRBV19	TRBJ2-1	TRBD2	TGTGCCAGTAGGACTAGCGGACCCCGCAATGAGCAGTTCTTC	CASRTSGPRNEQFF
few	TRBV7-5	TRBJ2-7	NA	TGTGCCAGAAGCTTGGGACAGGGGGCGTTAACCTACGAGCAGTACTTC	CARSLGQGALTYEQYF
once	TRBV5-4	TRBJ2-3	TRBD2	TGTGCCAGCAGCTTAGGAATCGGCGGGAGGGCCGGAGATACGCAGTATTTT	CASSLGIGGRAGDTQYF
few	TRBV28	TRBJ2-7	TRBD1	TGTGCCAGCAGTATACAGGGGCCGACCTACGAGCAGTACTTC	CASSIQGPTYEQYF
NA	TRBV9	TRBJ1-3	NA	TGTGCCAGCAGCGAGAGGGCCTCTGGAAACACCATATATTTT	CASSERASGNTIYF
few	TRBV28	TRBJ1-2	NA	TGTGCCAGCAGTCCTCTGGGAGCAATCAACTTC	CASSPLGAINF
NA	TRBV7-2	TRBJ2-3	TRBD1	TGTGCCAGCACCTTGGGGACAGGGATCACAGATACGCAGTATTTT	CASTLGTGITDTQYF